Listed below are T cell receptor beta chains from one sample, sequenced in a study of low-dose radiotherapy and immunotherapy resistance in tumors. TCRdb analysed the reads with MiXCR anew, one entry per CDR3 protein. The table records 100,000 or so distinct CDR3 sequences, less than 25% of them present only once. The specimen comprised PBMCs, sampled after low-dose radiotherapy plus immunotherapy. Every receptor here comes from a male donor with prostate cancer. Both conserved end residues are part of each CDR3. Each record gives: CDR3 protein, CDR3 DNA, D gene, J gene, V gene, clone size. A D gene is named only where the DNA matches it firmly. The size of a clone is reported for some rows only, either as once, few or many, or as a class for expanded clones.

CDR3 protein: CASSLGQGAYEQYF
CDR3 DNA: TGTGCCAGCAGCTTGGGCCAGGGGGCCTACGAGCAGTACTTC
D gene: TRBD1
J gene: TRBJ2-7
V gene: TRBV5-6
clone size: many

CDR3 protein: CASSPRNTYGYTF
CDR3 DNA: TGTGCCAGCAGTCCCAGAAATACCTATGGCTACACCTTC
D gene: .
J gene: TRBJ1-2
V gene: TRBV6-5
clone size: many

CDR3 protein: CASSARHSGANVLTF
CDR3 DNA: TGTGCCAGCAGCGCCCGGCACTCTGGGGCCAACGTCCTGACTTTC
D gene: .
J gene: TRBJ2-6
V gene: TRBV11-3
clone size: many

CDR3 protein: CASSLDRGQNEQYF
CDR3 DNA: TGTGCCAGCAGCTTGGACAGGGGGCAGAACGAGCAGTACTTC
D gene: TRBD1
J gene: TRBJ2-7
V gene: TRBV7-8
clone size: few

CDR3 protein: CASSSDGEVRLAFF
CDR3 DNA: TGCGCCAGCAGCTCGGACGGTGAGGTCAGGTTAGCTTTCTTT
D gene: .
J gene: TRBJ1-1
V gene: TRBV5-1
clone size: many

CDR3 protein: CASSDSYEQYF
CDR3 DNA: TGTGCCAGCAGTGACAGCTACGAGCAGTACTTC
D gene: .
J gene: TRBJ2-7
V gene: TRBV6-1
clone size: many

CDR3 protein: CASSVDRVAYEQYF
CDR3 DNA: TGTGCCAGCAGTGTCGACAGGGTCGCCTACGAGCAGTACTTC
D gene: TRBD1
J gene: TRBJ2-7
V gene: TRBV6-6
clone size: .

CDR3 protein: CASSQTEAGGGTQYF
CDR3 DNA: TGCGCCAGCAGCCAAACTGAGGCGGGTGGTGGGACCCAGTACTTC
D gene: .
J gene: TRBJ2-5
V gene: TRBV4-1
clone size: many

CDR3 protein: CASTPPGSLVGYTF
CDR3 DNA: TGTGCCAGCACCCCGCCCGGCTCCCTGGTTGGCTACACCTTC
D gene: .
J gene: TRBJ1-2
V gene: TRBV5-6
clone size: many

CDR3 protein: CASSPIGGPYNEQFF
CDR3 DNA: TGTGCCAGCAGTCCTATCGGGGGGCCTTACAATGAGCAGTTCTTC
D gene: .
J gene: TRBJ2-1
V gene: TRBV12-3/TRBV12-4
clone size: many

CDR3 protein: CASRGYGELFF
CDR3 DNA: TGTGCCAGCAGGGGCTACGGGGAGCTGTTTTTT
D gene: .
J gene: TRBJ2-2
V gene: TRBV4-2
clone size: many

CDR3 protein: CASSPGTGRLLNIQYF
CDR3 DNA: TGTGCCAGTAGTCCCGGGACAGGGAGACTCCTAAACATTCAGTACTTC
D gene: TRBD1
J gene: TRBJ2-4
V gene: TRBV19
clone size: many

CDR3 protein: CAISPGQAVNYGYTF
CDR3 DNA: TGTGCCATCAGTCCGGGACAGGCCGTTAACTATGGCTACACCTTC
D gene: TRBD1
J gene: TRBJ1-2
V gene: TRBV10-3
clone size: many

CDR3 protein: CASSPPGWGEDLRTGANVLTF
CDR3 DNA: TGTGCCAGCTCACCACCGGGCTGGGGCGAGGATCTCCGAACTGGGGCCAACGTCCTGACTTTC
D gene: .
J gene: TRBJ2-6
V gene: TRBV18
clone size: .

CDR3 protein: CASSTFPRGIENYGYTF
CDR3 DNA: TGTGCCAGTAGTACATTTCCGAGGGGGATTGAGAACTATGGCTACACCTTC
D gene: .
J gene: TRBJ1-2
V gene: TRBV19
clone size: many

CDR3 protein: CASSSTGSEQYF
CDR3 DNA: TGTGCCAGCAGTTCGACAGGTAGCGAGCAGTACTTC
D gene: .
J gene: TRBJ2-7
V gene: TRBV27
clone size: few

CDR3 protein: CASSIDEDYEQYF
CDR3 DNA: TGCGCCAGCAGCATAGACGAGGACTACGAGCAGTACTTC
D gene: .
J gene: TRBJ2-7
V gene: TRBV5-1
clone size: many

CDR3 protein: CAFKLAGGKYTQYF
CDR3 DNA: TGTGCCTTCAAACTAGCGGGGGGGAAATATACGCAGTATTTT
D gene: TRBD2
J gene: TRBJ2-3
V gene: TRBV30
clone size: .

CDR3 protein: CASSVAYSNQPQHF
CDR3 DNA: TGTGCCAGCAGTGTAGCATATAGCAATCAGCCCCAGCATTTT
D gene: .
J gene: TRBJ1-5
V gene: TRBV2
clone size: few

CDR3 protein: CASSPAGTIGEKLFF
CDR3 DNA: TGTGCCAGTTCTCCCGCCGGGACTATCGGGGAAAAACTGTTTTTT
D gene: .
J gene: TRBJ1-4
V gene: TRBV19
clone size: many

CDR3 protein: CASSSEGADTQYF
CDR3 DNA: TGTGCCAGCAGCTCAGAGGGGGCAGATACGCAGTATTTT
D gene: .
J gene: TRBJ2-3
V gene: TRBV5-1
clone size: medium-sized

CDR3 protein: CASCDRSEPSYNEQFF
CDR3 DNA: TGTGCCAGTTGCGACAGGTCCGAGCCGTCCTACAATGAGCAGTTCTTC
D gene: .
J gene: TRBJ2-1
V gene: TRBV3-1
clone size: many

CDR3 protein: CASSLGQNGVEQYF
CDR3 DNA: TGTGCCAGCAGTTTAGGACAGAATGGGGTCGAGCAGTACTTC
D gene: .
J gene: TRBJ2-7
V gene: TRBV27
clone size: .

CDR3 protein: CASSSGGGVNTQYF
CDR3 DNA: TGTGCCAGCAGCTCAGGCGGGGGCGTTAATACGCAGTATTTT
D gene: .
J gene: TRBJ2-3
V gene: TRBV7-2
clone size: many

CDR3 protein: CSVVAGANVLTF
CDR3 DNA: TGCAGCGTTGTGGCTGGGGCCAACGTCCTGACTTTC
D gene: .
J gene: TRBJ2-6
V gene: TRBV29-1
clone size: many

CDR3 protein: CASSLGGGGYTGNTIYF
CDR3 DNA: TGTGCCAGCAGCTTAGGTGGGGGGGGGTACACTGGAAACACCATATATTTT
D gene: .
J gene: TRBJ1-3
V gene: TRBV7-2
clone size: many

CDR3 protein: CASSFFMNTEAFF
CDR3 DNA: TGTGCCAGCAGCTTTTTCATGAACACTGAAGCTTTCTTT
D gene: .
J gene: TRBJ1-1
V gene: TRBV7-8
clone size: .

CDR3 protein: CASSWPTGELFF
CDR3 DNA: TGTGCCAGCAGTTGGCCGACCGGGGAGCTGTTTTTT
D gene: .
J gene: TRBJ2-2
V gene: TRBV27
clone size: many

CDR3 protein: CASSLGRLEEQYF
CDR3 DNA: TGTGCCAGCAGCCTCGGACGTCTGGAGGAGCAGTACTTC
D gene: .
J gene: TRBJ2-7
V gene: TRBV3-1
clone size: many

CDR3 protein: CASSPINEQFF
CDR3 DNA: TGCGCCAGCAGCCCCATCAATGAGCAGTTCTTC
D gene: .
J gene: TRBJ2-1
V gene: TRBV5-1
clone size: many

CDR3 protein: CSARDRGGGRGTQYF
CDR3 DNA: TGCAGTGCTAGAGATCGCGGCGGGGGGCGAGGGACCCAGTACTTC
D gene: TRBD2
J gene: TRBJ2-5
V gene: TRBV20-1
clone size: many

CDR3 protein: CASSQEALWFGSYNEQFF
CDR3 DNA: TGTGCCAGCAGCCAAGAGGCCCTCTGGTTCGGATCATACAATGAGCAGTTCTTC
D gene: .
J gene: TRBJ2-1
V gene: TRBV3-1
clone size: many

CDR3 protein: CASSNSGNEQYF
CDR3 DNA: TGTGCCAGCAGCAATAGCGGGAACGAGCAGTACTTC
D gene: TRBD2
J gene: TRBJ2-7
V gene: TRBV3-1
clone size: few

CDR3 protein: CASSFTSGLAETQYF
CDR3 DNA: TGTGCCAGCAGCTTTACTTCAGGTTTAGCAGAGACCCAGTACTTC
D gene: .
J gene: TRBJ2-5
V gene: TRBV7-8
clone size: .

CDR3 protein: CAWSVGQHGQPQHF
CDR3 DNA: TGTGCCTGGAGTGTAGGTCAACACGGACAGCCCCAGCATTTT
D gene: .
J gene: TRBJ1-5
V gene: TRBV30
clone size: many

CDR3 protein: CASSYKGANTEAFF
CDR3 DNA: TGTGCCAGCAGTTACAAGGGGGCTAACACTGAAGCTTTCTTT
D gene: TRBD1
J gene: TRBJ1-1
V gene: TRBV6-6
clone size: .

CDR3 protein: CASSSAPGLAVGTQYF
CDR3 DNA: TGTGCCAGCAGCTCAGCTCCGGGACTAGCGGTGGGGACCCAGTACTTC
D gene: TRBD2
J gene: TRBJ2-5
V gene: TRBV7-6
clone size: many

CDR3 protein: CASSYSRNTEAFF
CDR3 DNA: TGTGCCAGCAGTTATAGCCGGAACACTGAAGCTTTCTTT
D gene: .
J gene: TRBJ1-1
V gene: TRBV12-3/TRBV12-4
clone size: many

CDR3 protein: CASSFAGGTEAFF
CDR3 DNA: TGTGCCAGCAGCTTCGCGGGTGGCACTGAAGCTTTCTTT
D gene: .
J gene: TRBJ1-1
V gene: TRBV6-2/TRBV6-3
clone size: few

CDR3 protein: CASSHPRRSTYEQYF
CDR3 DNA: TGTGCCAGCAGCCACCCAAGGCGCTCGACCTACGAGCAGTACTTC
D gene: .
J gene: TRBJ2-7
V gene: TRBV5-8
clone size: many

CDR3 protein: CASSAREYNEQFF
CDR3 DNA: TGTGCCAGCAGTGCGCGGGAGTACAATGAGCAGTTCTTC
D gene: TRBD2
J gene: TRBJ2-1
V gene: TRBV2
clone size: .

CDR3 protein: CASSLTGLNNSPLHF
CDR3 DNA: TGCGCCAGCAGCTTGACAGGGCTCAATAATTCACCCCTCCACTTT
D gene: .
J gene: TRBJ1-6
V gene: TRBV5-1
clone size: many

CDR3 protein: CASSASIRNLYEEQYF
CDR3 DNA: TGTGCCAGCAGCGCCTCTATCAGGAACCTTTATGAGGAGCAGTACTTC
D gene: .
J gene: TRBJ2-7
V gene: TRBV6-1
clone size: many

CDR3 protein: CASSESKTYEQYF
CDR3 DNA: TGCGCCAGCAGTGAGTCCAAGACCTACGAGCAGTACTTC
D gene: .
J gene: TRBJ2-7
V gene: TRBV10-2
clone size: many

CDR3 protein: CASSSPSGGAYEQYF
CDR3 DNA: TGCGCCAGCAGCTCTCCGAGCGGGGGGGCATACGAGCAGTACTTC
D gene: TRBD2
J gene: TRBJ2-7
V gene: TRBV5-1
clone size: .

CDR3 protein: CASSLKRMTSGGPYHDEQYF
CDR3 DNA: TGCGCCAGCAGCTTGAAGCGAATGACTAGCGGGGGGCCCTACCATGACGAGCAGTACTTC
D gene: TRBD2
J gene: TRBJ2-7
V gene: TRBV5-1
clone size: .

CDR3 protein: CASSPTGAGNTIYF
CDR3 DNA: TGTGCCAGCAGCCCGACAGGGGCCGGAAACACCATATATTTT
D gene: TRBD1
J gene: TRBJ1-3
V gene: TRBV6-6
clone size: many

CDR3 protein: CASRGGGGANVLTF
CDR3 DNA: TGTGCCAGCAGGGGAGGTGGTGGGGCCAACGTCCTGACTTTC
D gene: .
J gene: TRBJ2-6
V gene: TRBV27
clone size: .

CDR3 protein: CSAKSSGLAGGSSYEQYF
CDR3 DNA: TGCAGTGCTAAATCCTCCGGACTAGCGGGGGGGAGCTCCTACGAGCAGTACTTC
D gene: TRBD2
J gene: TRBJ2-7
V gene: TRBV20-1
clone size: .

CDR3 protein: CASERVPGNTIYF
CDR3 DNA: TGTGCCAGCGAACGGGTCCCTGGAAACACCATATATTTT
D gene: .
J gene: TRBJ1-3
V gene: TRBV7-9
clone size: many

CDR3 protein: CASSFRVGGYTF
CDR3 DNA: TGTGCCAGCAGTTTTCGGGTTGGCGGCTACACCTTC
D gene: .
J gene: TRBJ1-2
V gene: TRBV12-3/TRBV12-4
clone size: many

CDR3 protein: CASSGGQGQETQYF
CDR3 DNA: TGCGCCAGCAGCGGTGGGCAGGGGCAAGAGACCCAGTACTTC
D gene: .
J gene: TRBJ2-5
V gene: TRBV5-1
clone size: many

CDR3 protein: CASSSTGGEAFF
CDR3 DNA: TGTGCCAGCAGCTCCACAGGGGGTGAAGCTTTCTTT
D gene: TRBD1
J gene: TRBJ1-1
V gene: TRBV11-3
clone size: many